The 27 T cell receptor beta chains reported below all come from one sample, sequenced in a study of OX40 agonist ivuxolimab in advanced cancers. TCRdb keeps only in-frame clones here, not all; method: immunoSEQ multiplex PCR. This table has roughly 42,000 clones, roughly nine tenths appearing once. Specimen: CD4+ or CD8+ T cells sorted from blood, collected in a trial of the OX40 agonist ivuxolimab. These receptors were obtained from an adult with an advanced solid tumor such as melanoma, head and neck, liver or kidney cancer.

The J gene is TRBJ2-1, the V gene TRBV4-1; TRBD2 matches at 9 bases. The germline V gene has CDR1 MGHRA and CDR2 YSYEKL. The CDR3 totals 16 residues. V dropped 4 bases and J dropped 2; count of bases not matched to a gene: 6. The CDR3 spells CASSPLAGATYNEQFF. CDR3 in DNA: TGCGCCAGCAGCCCCTTAGCGGGGGCCACCTACAATGAGCAGTTCTTC.

The chain combines TRBV5-4 with TRBJ1-2; 9 bases fit TRBD1. Germline lookup yields CDR1 SGHNT and CDR2 YYREEE (reference sequence). V dropped 1 base and J dropped 8; count of bases not matched to a gene: 12. The CDR3 runs to 16 residues. For the CDR3, the DNA is TGTGCCAGCAGCTTGACAGGGGGCGCGATAATGGAGGGCTACACCTTC. It encodes CASSLTGGAIMEGYTF.

The genes are TRBV7-9 and TRBJ2-7, with D unresolved. Between the trimmed V and J ends, which lost 1 base and 5 bases, there was a span of 9 bases. Germline loops: CDR1 SEHNR, CDR2 FQNEAQ (reference sequence). The length of the CDR3 is 13 residues. The CDR3 sequence: CASSLDPTDEQYF. The DNA for the CDR3 is TGTGCCAGCAGCTTAGACCCGACGGACGAGCAGTACTTC.

This rearrangement joins TRBV27 to TRBJ2-1, with 7 bases aligning to TRBD1. The V and J ends lost 5 bases and 5 bases, in that order; junction bases with no gene match: 9. CDR3 length: 15 amino acids. Germline CDR1 reads MNHEY; CDR2 reads SMNVEV (reference sequence). The CDR3, as DNA: TGTGCCAGCAGTAATCCGGGACAGCTAAACAATGAGCAGTTCTTC. It translates to CASSNPGQLNNEQFF.

The CDR3 sequence is CASSPRTGNTGELFF. The CDR3 DNA reads TGTGCCAGCAGCCCCCGGACGGGGAACACCGGGGAGCTGTTTTTT. The J gene is TRBJ2-2, the V gene TRBV11-3; D remains ambiguous. The germline V gene has CDR1 SGHNT and CDR2 YENEEA. The CDR3 runs to 15 residues. The V end was cut by 5 bases, the J end by 1 base, with 11 bases between.

The CDR3 here is CASSEPQWGGTDTQYF. Written as DNA, the CDR3 is TGTGCCAGCAGTGAACCCCAGTGGGGGGGCACAGATACGCAGTATTTT. This chain uses TRBV6-1 with TRBJ2-3, with D possibly being TRBD2 (6 bases). V was cut by 2 bases and J by 1 base, with 13 bases left in between. The CDR3 consists of 16 residues. Germline CDR1 reads MNHNS; CDR2 reads SASEGT.

The chain carries TRBV7-8 and TRBJ1-1, with D maybe TRBD1 (6 bases). This CDR3 region has 15 residues. Germline CDR1 and CDR2: SGHVS and FQNEAQ. V dropped 0 bases and J dropped 3 bases, with 11 bases sitting between them. The CDR3 sequence: CASSLAQQGYTEAFF. The CDR3 region has the DNA TGTGCCAGCAGCTTAGCCCAACAGGGATACACTGAAGCTTTCTTT.

The rearrangement links TRBV19 to TRBJ1-2, with D possibly being TRBD1 (6 bases). This CDR3 comprises 15 residues. CDR1 and CDR2 (germline): LNHDA, SQIVND (reference sequence). V was pared by 5 bases and J by 8 bases, with 21 bases between. As DNA, the CDR3 is TGTGCCAGTAGTTATCAGGGGCCGAAACTTTGGGGCTACACCTTC. This translates into CASSYQGPKLWGYTF.

The chain has TRBV19 and TRBJ1-2, with D perhaps matching TRBD1 (5 bases). With 6 bases removed from V and 8 bases from J, the gap between germline ends came to 22 bases. Germline CDR1 reads LNHDA; CDR2 reads SQIVND (reference sequence). The CDR3 has 15 amino acids. DNA of the CDR3: TGTGCCAGTAGCGTTTCCGGGTCCCAGGGTTGGGGCTACACCTTC. Translation gives CASSVSGSQGWGYTF.

V and J are TRBV28 and TRBJ2-2; possibly TRBD1 for D (6 bases). Deletions cut 3 bases from V and 6 bases from J, with 11 bases between. CDR3 size: 14 residues. Germline CDR1 is MDHEN and CDR2 is SYDVKM. The CDR3 reads CASSLGARAGELFF. Here the CDR3 DNA reads TGTGCCAGCAGTTTGGGGGCGCGAGCCGGGGAGCTGTTTTTT.

The chain carries TRBV12-5 and TRBJ1-3; TRBD1 matches at 11 bases. V was pared by 4 bases and J by 0 bases, with 14 bases of the junction left unmatched. The CDR3 contains 20 residues. Germline CDR1 reads LGHNT; CDR2 reads FRNRAP. CDR3 DNA sequence: TGTGCTAGTGGTTCGGACGACCTTGGGACAGGGGGTTTCTCTGGAAACACCATATATTTT. It is translated as CASGSDDLGTGGFSGNTIYF.

The V gene is TRBV6-6, the J gene TRBJ1-6; 9 bases align to TRBD1. After removal of 7 bases from V and 9 bases from J, the junction contained 10 bases not matched to a gene. This CDR3 is built from 15 residues. Per the germline V gene, CDR1 is MNHNY and CDR2 is SVGAGI (reference sequence). The CDR3 DNA reads as TGTGCCAGCAAAACGTCCGGGACAGGGACTTCACCCCTCCACTTT. This encodes CASKTSGTGTSPLHF.

This chain connects TRBV7-9 to TRBJ2-1; D not certain. Germline V CDR1 and CDR2: SEHNR, FQNEAQ (reference sequence). V was pared by 1 base and J by 5 bases, with 3 bases between. The CDR3 consists of 12 residues. In DNA form, the CDR3 reads TGTGCCAGCAGCTTAGATGACAATGAGCAGTTCTTC. It codes for CASSLDDNEQFF.

The chain links TRBV4-1 to TRBJ1-1; D unclear. Germline-derived CDR1 and CDR2 are MGHRA and YSYEKL. This CDR3 is built from 13 residues. Trimming cost V 8 bases and J 5 bases, with 15 bases left between them. CDR3 residues: CASGGPLMTEAFF. The CDR3 DNA is TGCGCCAGCGGAGGACCCCTGATGACTGAAGCTTTCTTT.

In nucleotides, the CDR3 is TGTGCCAGCAGCTTAGTAGCCTACGAGCAGTACTTC. It yields the protein CASSLVAYEQYF. The rearrangement links TRBV13 to TRBJ2-7; D gene unclear. This CDR3 comprises 12 residues. The V end lost 1 base, the J end lost 2 bases, and 3 bases lay between the germline ends. Per germline, CDR1 PRHDT and CDR2 FYEKMQ (reference sequence).

The gene calls are TRBV29-1 and TRBJ2-2; the D gene is possibly TRBD1 (6 bases). Between the trimmed V and J ends, which lost 2 bases and 0 bases, there was a span of 7 bases. Looked up from germline, CDR1 is SQVTM and CDR2 is ANQGSEA. The CDR3 is 14 amino acids. DNA for the CDR3: TGCAGCGTTGAAAGGGGGACGAACACCGGGGAGCTGTTTTTT. Its translation: CSVERGTNTGELFF.

The CDR3 reads CASSGYSGANVLTF. The DNA for the CDR3 is TGTGCCAGCAGCGGATACTCTGGGGCCAACGTCCTGACTTTC. The chain joins TRBV7-9 to TRBJ2-6; D remains unclear. V was trimmed by 5 bases and J by 0 bases, leaving 5 bases between them. Germline loops: CDR1 SEHNR, CDR2 FQNEAQ (reference sequence). CDR3 size: 14 residues. Combining the CDR3 with reference TRBV7-9 and TRBJ2-6 gives the whole variable domain DTGVSQNPRHKITKRGQNVTFRCDPISEHNRLYWYRQTLGQGPEFLTYFQNEAQLEKSRLLSDRFSAERPKGSFSTLEIQRTEQGDSAMYLCASSGYSGANVLTFGAGSRLTVL.

V and J are TRBV12-5 and TRBJ2-3; D unresolved. Trimming cost V 8 bases and J 1 base, with 16 bases left between them. Germline V gene lookup returns CDR1 LGHNT and CDR2 FRNRAP. The CDR3 runs 15 residues. The CDR3 protein is CASRNSHLRTDTQYF. CDR3 coding DNA: TGTGCTAGTAGAAATTCTCATCTTCGCACAGATACGCAGTATTTT.

The chain links TRBV2 to TRBJ2-3; TRBD2 agrees at 7 bases. The CDR3 covers 16 residues. The J segment lost 0 bases and the V segment lost 5 bases, leaving 8 bases of the junction unmatched. The germline CDR1 and CDR2 sequences are SNHLY and FYNNEI. CDR3 in DNA: TGTGCCAGCAGTTTTTCTAGCGGACCAAGCACAGATACGCAGTATTTT. Its protein product is CASSFSSGPSTDTQYF.

This sequence joins TRBV4-3 and TRBJ1-2; D is unresolved. The CDR3 extends over 14 amino acids. Germline lookup yields CDR1 LGHNA and CDR2 YSLEER. V was shortened by 1 base and J by 4 bases, with 10 bases between the two germline ends. The CDR3 coding sequence is TGCGCCAGCAGCCAAGCTAGGGAGGTCTATGGCTACACCTTC. This codes for CASSQAREVYGYTF.

The J gene is TRBJ2-7, the V gene TRBV27; D might be TRBD1 (6 bases). V lost 5 bases and J lost 6, with 11 bases in between. The germline CDR1 and CDR2 sequences are MNHEY and SMNVEV (reference sequence). The CDR3 covers 12 residues. Here the CDR3 reads CASSQGTAEQYF. The CDR3 DNA is TGTGCCAGCAGTCAGGGGACCGCCGAGCAGTACTTC.

The J gene is TRBJ1-5, the V gene TRBV9; 8 bases match TRBD1. With 0 bases clipped from V and 8 bases from J, the junction kept 7 bases outside the gene matches. The CDR3 has 15 amino acids. Germline CDR1 and CDR2: SGDLS and YYNGEE. The CDR3 DNA follows: TGTGCCAGCAGCGTAGGCCAGGGGGCTGTGGAGCCCCAGCATTTT. Amino acid sequence: CASSVGQGAVEPQHF.

The chain uses TRBV7-9 and TRBJ1-2; possible D gene TRBD1, 6 bases. The ends were cut back, 5 bases at V and 7 bases at J, with 11 bases in the middle. CDR1 and CDR2 (germline): SEHNR, FQNEAQ (reference sequence). CDR3 length equals 12 residues. The chain's CDR3 is CASSRGGSGYTF. As DNA, the CDR3 is TGTGCCAGCAGCAGGGGGGGCAGTGGCTACACCTTC.

The chain is built from TRBV4-2 and TRBJ2-2, with D maybe TRBD2 (6 bases). The CDR3 length is 18 residues. Trimming took 0 bases from V and 1 from J, leaving 15 bases between them. CDR1 LGHNA and CDR2 YNFKEQ come from the germline V gene. The CDR3, as DNA: TGTGCCAGCAGCCAAGAGGATGTAGTGGGGGGGAACACCGGGGAGCTGTTTTTT. Residues: CASSQEDVVGGNTGELFF.

The gene calls are TRBV10-2 and TRBJ1-1; D is ambiguous. V was cut by 3 bases and J by 4 bases, with 6 bases left in between. Germline V gives CDR1 WSHSY, CDR2 SAAADI. CDR3 length: 12 residues. CDR3 nucleotide sequence: TGCGCCAGCAGTGAAGGGAGCACTGAAGCTTTCTTT. This translates into CASSEGSTEAFF.

Comment on this clone: This likely comes from a read error, as the CDR3 has no conserved phenylalanine or tryptophan at its end. The chain uses TRBV5-1 and TRBJ1-6; D remains ambiguous. This CDR3 has 16 amino acids. V was shortened by 4 bases and J by 6 bases, with 17 bases between the two germline ends. CDR1 is SGHRS and CDR2 is YFSETQ in the germline V gene. The CDR3 sequence: CASSISNRAPNSPLHL. CDR3 bases: TGCGCCAGCAGCATATCTAACCGGGCCCCTAATTCACCCCTCCACCTT.

This clone has at least ten counts. The chain combines TRBV6-4 with TRBJ1-6; maybe TRBD1 (5 bases). V lost 6 bases to trimming and J lost 0 bases, with 9 bases between them. The germline gives CDR1 MRHNA, CDR2 SNTAGT. This CDR3 has 15 amino acids. CDR3 nucleotide sequence: TGTGCCAGCAGCGGGACGGGCTCCTATAATTCACCCCTCCACTTT. This translates into CASSGTGSYNSPLHF.